The following is a TCR beta chain sequence with its context. Data came from immunoSEQ multiplex PCR; TCRdb stores just in-frame clones and leaves some out. The sample lists over 250,000 clones; 85% to 90% were seen once. This sample is drawn from a study of blood T cell repertoires in COVID-19. The V end was cut by 3 bases, the J end by 5 bases, with 14 bases between. The CDR3 runs 15 residues. Per germline, CDR1 SGHRS and CDR2 YFSETQ. The receptor comes from a woman aged 55-70 years who had recovered from COVID-19. Material for sequencing was PBMCs or T cells enriched from blood (not recorded which). The chain has TRBV5-1 and TRBJ2-2; tentative D call: TRBD2 (6 bases). The CDR3: CASSSPTRKTGELFF. In DNA form, the CDR3 reads TGCGCCAGCAGCTCCCCGACTAGAAAGACCGGGGAGCTGTTTTTT.